This is a list of T cell receptor beta chains from one sample in a study of response to subunit inactivated influenza vaccine. TCRdb passed the RT-PCR reads through MiXCR, listing each CDR3 protein once. Altogether about 570,000 distinct CDR3 sequences are present, around 11% being singletons, with the ten largest covering 8% to 13%. A further study also used this sample, focusing on T cells expressing NK-cell markers.

The material sequenced was PBMCs from blood, taken on the day of vaccination. These receptor sequences come from a man aged 50 to 60 who received an inactivated influenza vaccine. Each CDR3 is given with its conserved first and last residue. A D gene is named only where the DNA matches it firmly. Only some rows state a clone size, as once, few, many or a class for expanded clones.

NA	TRBV30	NA	TRBJ1-4	TGTGCCTGGATGGGGAGGGCAACTAATGAAAAACTGTTTTTT	CAWMGRATNEKLFF
NA	TRBV11-1	NA	TRBJ2-5	TGTGCCAGCAGCTCACCGGGACGAGCCGCGACCCAGTACTTC	CASSSPGRAATQYF
TRBD2	TRBV19	NA	TRBJ2-7	TGTGCCAGTAAGGGAGGGAGAGCCTACGAGCAGTACTTC	CASKGGRAYEQYF
TRBD1	TRBV12-3/TRBV12-4	few	TRBJ2-6	TGTGCCAGCACGAGTCAGGGGGCAGCTGGGGCCAACGTCCTGACTTTC	CASTSQGAAGANVLTF
NA	TRBV13	NA	TRBJ1-3	TGTGCCAGCAGCTTAGGTGGAGGGAACACCATATATTTT	CASSLGGGNTIYF
TRBD2	TRBV10-3	NA	TRBJ2-5	TGTGCCATCAGAAGGACTAGCGGGAGGAGGGAGACCCAGTACTTC	CAIRRTSGRRETQYF
NA	TRBV9	NA	TRBJ2-5	TGTGCCAGCAGCGTAGACAGGAGCCAAGAGACCCAGTACTTC	CASSVDRSQETQYF
TRBD1	TRBV10-2	few	TRBJ1-4	TGCGCCAGCAGACGGACAGGGGACCATCTTTTTAATGAAAAACTGTTTTTT	CASRRTGDHLFNEKLFF
NA	TRBV12-5	few	TRBJ2-1	TGTGCTAGTGGTTTGGCCAGGGGTAATGAGCAGTTCTTC	CASGLARGNEQFF
NA	TRBV27	few	TRBJ1-1	TGTGCCAGCAGTATAGACAGAGCCGTTGAAGCTTTCTTT	CASSIDRAVEAFF
NA	TRBV20-1	few	TRBJ1-2	TGCAGTGCCTATCCCCAGGGGCCTAACTATGGCTACACCTTC	CSAYPQGPNYGYTF
NA	TRBV28	few	TRBJ2-7	TGTGCCAGCAGACCACAGGGTCTTCCCTACGAGCAGTACTTC	CASRPQGLPYEQYF
NA	TRBV5-1	many	TRBJ2-7	TGCGCCAGCAGCCCTGTTAAACAGGGCGACGTCTACGAGCAGTACTTC	CASSPVKQGDVYEQYF
TRBD1	TRBV19	few	TRBJ1-1	TGTGCCAGTCGGGACAGGGACCTTGTCACTGAAGCTTTCTTT	CASRDRDLVTEAFF
NA	TRBV12-3/TRBV12-4	many	TRBJ1-3	TGTGCCAGCAGTCTAGAGAGATCTGGAAACACCATATATTTT	CASSLERSGNTIYF
TRBD1	TRBV6-5	NA	TRBJ1-1	TGTGCCAGCAGTTACTCCCCACGACAGGGGATCATGAACACTGAAGCTTTCTTT	CASSYSPRQGIMNTEAFF
NA	TRBV15	few	TRBJ1-4	TGTGCCACCAAGACAGGTAGTGAGGAAAAACTGTTTTTT	CATKTGSEEKLFF
TRBD2	TRBV7-2	NA	TRBJ2-5	TGTGCCAGCAGCCTAAGCGGGAGGGCAGAGACCCAGTACTTC	CASSLSGRAETQYF
TRBD1	TRBV6-2/TRBV6-3	NA	TRBJ2-2	TGTGCCACCCTACGACAGGGTAACACCGGGGAGCTGTTTTTT	CATLRQGNTGELFF
NA	TRBV27	medium-sized	TRBJ2-1	TGTGCCAGCAGTTTATCTGGCAGCAATGAGCAGTTCTTC	CASSLSGSNEQFF
TRBD2	TRBV10-3	NA	TRBJ2-2	TGTGCCATCAGTGCTACTAGCGGGGGGGCCACCGGGGAGCTGTTTTTT	CAISATSGGATGELFF
NA	TRBV19	many	TRBJ2-7	TGTGCCAGTAGTAGATCCGGGACAATACCTTCGTACGAGCAGTACTTC	CASSRSGTIPSYEQYF
NA	TRBV29-1	NA	TRBJ2-1	TGCAGCGTTGTCAGTCAATCGGGCAATGAGCAGTTCTTC	CSVVSQSGNEQFF
NA	TRBV12-3/TRBV12-4	NA	TRBJ1-5	TGTGCCAGCAGTTTAAAGGTGTTTGGGGGGCGAGGCAATCAGCCCCAGCATTTT	CASSLKVFGGRGNQPQHF
NA	TRBV11-2	NA	TRBJ2-7	TGTGCCAGCAGCTTAGTCGGACGGCCGGGTGAGGAGCAGTACTTC	CASSLVGRPGEEQYF
NA	TRBV7-2	NA	TRBJ1-2	TGTGCCAGCAGCCCTGGGGGGGGGCCGCATGGCTACACCTTC	CASSPGGGPHGYTF
TRBD1	TRBV7-8	few	TRBJ2-2	TGTGCCAGCAGCTCCTTACAGGGGGCGAGCTGGGGGACCGGGGAGCTGTTTTTT	CASSSLQGASWGTGELFF
NA	TRBV5-1	NA	TRBJ1-1	TGCGCCACCACTGTTGGGGGACAGAACACTGAAGCTTTCTTT	CATTVGGQNTEAFF
TRBD1	TRBV20-1	NA	TRBJ1-5	TGCAGTGCTAGAGTCGGGACAGGTAGTAAGCCCCAGCATTTT	CSARVGTGSKPQHF
TRBD2	TRBV20-1	NA	TRBJ2-1	TGCAGTGCTAACGGACTAGCTGAGAATGAGCAGTTCTTC	CSANGLAENEQFF
NA	TRBV4-2	many	TRBJ2-3	TGTGCCAGCAGTCAAGCCATACGCGGGGATACGCAGTATTTT	CASSQAIRGDTQYF
NA	TRBV9	NA	TRBJ2-7	TGTGCCAGCAGCGCCGGAGGGGATTTCGACGAGCAGTACTTC	CASSAGGDFDEQYF
NA	TRBV15	few	TRBJ2-7	TGTGCCACCAGCAGAGACTGGGGCGCCTACGAGCAGTACTTC	CATSRDWGAYEQYF
NA	TRBV5-1	many	TRBJ2-1	TGCGCCAGCAGCTTGTGGGACCCTTACAATGAGCAGTTCTTC	CASSLWDPYNEQFF
NA	TRBV7-9	NA	TRBJ2-5	TGTGCCAGCAGCCCGTTGCAGGGCGGGGAGACCCAGTACTTC	CASSPLQGGETQYF
NA	TRBV3-1	few	TRBJ2-7	TGTGCCAGCAGCCAAGATCTTAGGGCCACCTACGAGCAGTACTTC	CASSQDLRATYEQYF
NA	TRBV7-8	NA	TRBJ1-3	TGTGCCAGCAGCTTAGGTGGGGCAGACTCTGGAAACACCATATATTTT	CASSLGGADSGNTIYF
NA	TRBV5-1	once	TRBJ2-2	TGCGCCAGCAGCTTGTTGGGGGAGGACACCGGGGAGCTGTTTTTT	CASSLLGEDTGELFF
NA	TRBV7-9	few	TRBJ1-1	TGTGCCAGCAGCTTACCCCCCACTGAAGCTTTCTTT	CASSLPPTEAFF
TRBD1	TRBV20-1	few	TRBJ2-1	TGCAGTGCTAAGGGGGACAGCTCCTACAATGAGCAGTTCTTC	CSAKGDSSYNEQFF
NA	TRBV24-1	few	TRBJ1-4	TGTGCCACCAGTGACCCCGGTGAAAAACTGTTTTTT	CATSDPGEKLFF
TRBD2	TRBV7-2	NA	TRBJ2-1	TGTGCCAGCAGCAATCGCTATCTGGCGGGAGGGTACAATGAGCAGTTCTTC	CASSNRYLAGGYNEQFF
NA	TRBV6-2/TRBV6-3	few	TRBJ2-1	TGTGCCAGCCAGGACGTGAATGAGCAGTTCTTC	CASQDVNEQFF
NA	TRBV4-2	NA	TRBJ2-5	TGTGCCAGCAGCCAAGGGACAGCCATACAAGAGACCCAGTACTTC	CASSQGTAIQETQYF
TRBD1	TRBV12-3/TRBV12-4	few	TRBJ1-4	TGTGCCAGCACTAAAACAGGGGGGACTAATGAAAAACTGTTTTTT	CASTKTGGTNEKLFF
TRBD2	TRBV11-1	many	TRBJ2-1	TGTGCCAGCAGCTCATTGGGACTAGCGGGGGCGGAGGGACCTTACAATGAGCAGTTCTTC	CASSSLGLAGAEGPYNEQFF
TRBD2	TRBV7-9	few	TRBJ2-1	TGTGCCAGCAGCTTAATAGCGGGATCCTACAATGAGCAGTTCTTC	CASSLIAGSYNEQFF
NA	TRBV9	NA	TRBJ2-2	TGTGCCAGCAGGCAAGGGGGCGGGAGCACCGGGGAGCTGTTTTTT	CASRQGGGSTGELFF
TRBD2	TRBV5-1	few	TRBJ2-1	TGCGCCAGCAGCCCCCTGGGACTAGCGGGGATATCCTCCTACAATGAGCAGTTCTTC	CASSPLGLAGISSYNEQFF
TRBD2	TRBV20-1	few	TRBJ2-1	TGCAGTGCTAGAGGGACTAGCGGGGGGGCAGTTTACAATGAGCAGTTCTTC	CSARGTSGGAVYNEQFF
TRBD1	TRBV28	few	TRBJ2-1	TGTGCCAGCAGCAAACAGGGGGCGCGTTTCAATGAGCAGTTCTTC	CASSKQGARFNEQFF
NA	TRBV7-9	few	TRBJ2-7	TGTGCCAGCAGTCGAGCCCAAGGGGAAGGCTACGAGCAGTACTTC	CASSRAQGEGYEQYF
NA	TRBV28	few	TRBJ2-3	TGTGCCAGCAGTTTATGGGGCAGGGAGACAGATACGCAGTATTTT	CASSLWGRETDTQYF
NA	TRBV7-8	few	TRBJ2-7	TGTGCCAGCAGCCGGGGTAGCGTAGAGCAGTACTTC	CASSRGSVEQYF
NA	TRBV7-9	NA	TRBJ2-1	TGTGCCAGCAGCTTAACGGGAGTTGGCAATGAGCAGTTCTTC	CASSLTGVGNEQFF
TRBD1	TRBV5-1	NA	TRBJ2-1	TGCGCCAGCAGGACAGGGGTAGTGGAGTTCTTC	CASRTGVVEFF
TRBD2	TRBV4-3	many	TRBJ2-1	TGCGCCAGCAGCCAAGGACTAGCGAGGTCCTACAATGAGCAGTTCTTC	CASSQGLARSYNEQFF